A single sample is the source of the 28 T cell receptor beta chains below, sequenced in a study of blood T cell repertoires in COVID-19. This table comes from immunoSEQ multiplex PCR, and its TCRdb copy is limited to in-frame clones, with some not included. This table holds 290,000 or so clones, around nine tenths found once. Specimen: PBMCs or T cells enriched from blood (not recorded which). Receptor source: a young woman who had recovered from COVID-19.

The chain recombines TRBV2 with TRBJ2-1; 10 bases fit TRBD1. Germline lookup yields CDR1 SNHLY and CDR2 FYNNEI. The CDR3 consists of 15 residues. J gave up 3 bases and V 5 bases, and 4 bases lay outside the gene matches. The CDR3 protein is CASSPRTGGYNEQFF. CDR3 DNA: TGTGCCAGCAGTCCCCGGACAGGGGGCTACAATGAGCAGTTCTTC.

The sample holds one count of this clone. The V call is TRBV5-1, the J call TRBJ2-3; 7 bases map to TRBD2. The CDR3 is made up of 17 amino acids. V shed 0 bases, J shed 2 bases, and the junction held 9 bases outside the gene matches. In germline, CDR1 is SGHRS, CDR2 YFSETQ. CDR3 nucleotide sequence: TGCGCCAGCAGCTTGGATCCCATCGGGGGGAACACAGATACGCAGTATTTT. Translating it yields CASSLDPIGGNTDTQYF.

The rearrangement links TRBV7-2 to TRBJ1-4; 8 positions match TRBD1. The CDR3 loop spans 18 amino acids. V lost 3 bases to trimming and J lost 0 bases; unmatched junction nucleotides: 9. The V gene's germline CDR1 is SGHTA and CDR2 FQGNSA. The CDR3 spells CASSFTGGRGTTNEKLFF. The CDR3 DNA sequence: TGTGCCAGCAGCTTCACAGGGGGAAGAGGGACAACTAATGAAAAACTGTTTTTT.

The chain employs TRBV6-5 and TRBJ1-1; 8 nucleotides match TRBD1. The CDR3 is made up of 14 amino acids. V lost 8 bases and J lost 5; bases outside the gene matches: 10. Per the germline V gene, CDR1 is MNHEY and CDR2 is SVGAGI. CDR3: CASRPGGGGTEAFF. CDR3 DNA sequence: TGTGCCAGCCGGCCAGGGGGCGGTGGGACTGAAGCTTTCTTT.

The chain uses TRBV28 and TRBJ2-2; TRBD1 matches at 9 bases. CDR1 is MDHEN, CDR2 SYDVKM, per germline. The CDR3 contains 17 residues. Trimming removed 4 bases from V and 6 bases from J; junction bases left unmatched: 12. CDR3 DNA sequence: TGTGCCAGCAGTTCGGTGACGGGACAGGGATTAGCCGGGGAGCTGTTTTTT. As protein: CASSSVTGQGLAGELFF.

The chain couples TRBV7-9 to TRBJ2-7; D unresolved. This CDR3 region has 14 residues. V lost 5 bases, J lost 7 bases, and 18 bases lay in between. Germline lookup yields CDR1 SEHNR and CDR2 FQNEAQ (reference sequence). As DNA, the CDR3 is TGTGCCAGCAGCCTCGACACAAACGTACGTGAGCAGTACTTC. Translating it yields CASSLDTNVREQYF.

This chain joins TRBV11-3 and TRBJ1-1; no reliable D call. Germline assignment: CDR1 SGHNT and CDR2 YENEEA. V lost 5 bases and J lost 1, with 8 bases in between. The CDR3 is 13 residues long. The CDR3 reads CASSATSNTEAFF. For the CDR3, the DNA is TGTGCCAGCAGCGCGACATCGAACACTGAAGCTTTCTTT.

The CDR3 DNA sequence: TGTGCCAGCAGCCGGGACAGTAATTCCTACGAGCAGTACTTC. It codes for CASSRDSNSYEQYF. The J gene is TRBJ2-7, the V gene TRBV5-4; 7 positions agree with TRBD1. V lost 4 bases, J lost 1 base, and 5 bases stayed unmatched. The CDR3 spans 14 residues. Germline V gives CDR1 SGHNT, CDR2 YYREEE (reference sequence).

The chain couples TRBV28 to TRBJ2-7, with TRBD1 as a possible D gene (6 bases). Deletions cut 4 bases from V and 0 bases from J, with 19 bases between. This CDR3 region has 17 residues. Germline loops: CDR1 MDHEN, CDR2 SYDVKM. The DNA of the CDR3 is TGTGCCAGCAGTTCTCGCAGGACGAGGACAGTCTCCTACGAGCAGTACTTC. Protein product: CASSSRRTRTVSYEQYF.

This clone was picked up a small number of times. V and J are TRBV6-5 and TRBJ2-7; no clear D. The CDR3 runs 13 residues. The germline V and J ends were trimmed by 5 bases and 0 bases, with 8 bases remaining between them. CDR1 and CDR2 from the germline V gene are MNHEY and SVGAGI. CDR3: CASSLGASYEQYF. The CDR3, as DNA: TGTGCCAGCAGTCTAGGTGCCTCCTACGAGCAGTACTTC.

This chain joins TRBV7-2 and TRBJ2-3; D might be TRBD2 (5 bases). The CDR3 runs 14 residues. Trimming took off 1 base at V and 4 bases at J, with 9 bases between the two ends. Germline V gene lookup returns CDR1 SGHTA and CDR2 FQGNSA. DNA for the CDR3: TGTGCCAGCAGCTTAGGAGGGAAGGCAGATACGCAGTATTTT. This gives the protein CASSLGGKADTQYF.

The chain recombines TRBV2 with TRBJ2-1, with D tentatively TRBD2 (5 bases). The V end lost 7 bases, the J end lost 12 bases, and 13 bases lay between the germline ends. The germline V gene has CDR1 SNHLY and CDR2 FYNNEI. This CDR3 has 11 residues. Written as DNA, the CDR3 is TGTGCCAGCATCCGGGATCACCTGCAGTTCTTC. Translation gives CASIRDHLQFF.

V usage is TRBV24-1 and J usage is TRBJ2-1; TRBD2 aligns across 10 bases. V lost 7 bases, J lost 5 bases, and 7 bases stayed unmatched. CDR1 and CDR2 from the germline V gene are KGHDR and SFDVKD. The CDR3 length is 15 residues. This chain's CDR3 is CATSPSGSWDNEQFF. CDR3 DNA: TGTGCCACCAGCCCTAGCGGGAGTTGGGACAATGAGCAGTTCTTC.

CDR3 sequence reads: CASSEGHSGNTIYF. The DNA of the CDR3 is TGTGCCAGCAGCGAGGGCCACTCTGGAAACACCATATATTTT. The chain is built from TRBV11-3 and TRBJ1-3, with D unclear. V was pared by 5 bases and J by 0 bases, with 8 bases between. The CDR3 is 14 residues long. Germline values: CDR1 SGHNT, CDR2 YENEEA. The variable domain in full, with the rest retrieved from reference TRBV11-3 and TRBJ1-3, is EAGVVQSPRYKIIEKKQPVAFWCNPISGHNTLYWYLQNLGQGPELLIRYENEEAVDDSQLPKDRFSAERLKGVDSTLKIQPAELGDSAVYLCASSEGHSGNTIYFGEGSWLTVV.

The chain recombines TRBV27 with TRBJ2-7; perhaps TRBD1 as D (6 bases). V was trimmed by 5 bases and J by 2 bases, leaving 19 bases between them. The CDR3 consists of 16 residues. From germline, CDR1 is MNHEY and CDR2 SMNVEV (reference sequence). The CDR3 DNA follows: TGTGCCAGCAGTCACAGGAAGGGAAGGACAGCCTACGAGCAGTACTTC. Amino acid sequence: CASSHRKGRTAYEQYF.

This sequence joins TRBV29-1 and TRBJ2-3, with a tentative D call TRBD1 (5 bases). The CDR3 is 13 residues long. V dropped 1 base and J dropped 6 bases, with 11 bases sitting between them. The germline V gene has CDR1 SQVTM and CDR2 ANQGSEA. CDR3 nucleotides: TGCAGCGTTGAAGTATCCAGGGTGGATACGCAGTATTTT. As protein: CSVEVSRVDTQYF.

The chain links TRBV21-1 to TRBJ1-2; the table names TRBD1, a call not compared with the DNA. TRBV21-1 is a recognized pseudogene. The CDR3 covers 16 residues. The chain's CDR3 is CASSPFIGGPKYGYTF. CDR3 DNA sequence: TGTGCCAGCAGCCCCTTTATAGGGGGTCCAAAGTATGGCTACACCTTC.

The chain recombines TRBV7-3 with TRBJ2-4; 10 positions match TRBD2. The CDR3 length is 15 residues. CDR1 and CDR2 (germline): SGHTA, FQGTGA. With V trimmed by 5 bases and J by 9 bases, 10 bases remained unmatched. The CDR3 region has the DNA TGTGCCAGCAGCACCGGACTAGCGGAGGGGAGCATTCAGTACTTC. Protein product: CASSTGLAEGSIQYF.

This chain uses TRBV4-1 with TRBJ1-5; TRBD1 might be the D (5 bases). Germline V CDR1 and CDR2: MGHRA, YSYEKL. Trimming took off 3 bases at V and 6 bases at J, with 12 bases between the two ends. The CDR3 spans 14 residues. The CDR3 bases are TGCGCCAGCAGCCATGGGGGGAATGGTCAGCCCCAGCATTTT. Amino acids: CASSHGGNGQPQHF.

This clone was seen a handful of times. The chain carries TRBV5-1 and TRBJ2-1; D is perhaps TRBD1 (6 bases). V lost 0 bases, J lost 6 bases, and 10 bases lay in between. Germline V lookup: CDR1 SGHRS, CDR2 YFSETQ. The CDR3 is 14 residues long. The CDR3 is CASSLGQASNEQFF. In nucleotides, the CDR3 is TGCGCCAGCAGCTTGGGACAGGCGAGCAATGAGCAGTTCTTC.

The J gene is TRBJ2-1, the V gene TRBV21-1; whether TRBD1, the table's D call, matches the DNA was not checked. TRBV21-1 is classified as a pseudogene. The CDR3 is 17 residues long. The CDR3 sequence: CASSKYPRTGPYNEQFF. CDR3 in DNA: TGTGCCAGCAGCAAATATCCTCGGACAGGGCCCTACAATGAGCAGTTCTTC.

The CDR3 DNA follows: TGTGCCAGCTCAGTCTCGACAGATCAGCCCCAGCATTTT. Protein sequence: CASSVSTDQPQHF. The rearrangement uses TRBV18 and TRBJ1-5; weak D call: TRBD1 (5 bases). Germline V gives CDR1 KGHSH, CDR2 LQKENI. This CDR3 has 13 amino acids. Trimming left V 5 bases short and J 5 bases short, with 10 bases between.

The V gene is TRBV18, the J gene TRBJ2-1; 10 bases map to TRBD2. CDR1 and CDR2 from the germline V gene are KGHSH and LQKENI. This CDR3 region has 17 residues. With 6 bases clipped from V and 1 base from J, the junction kept 9 bases outside the gene matches. The CDR3 bases are TGTGCCAGCTCCCGAGATAGCGGGAGGAGTTCCTACAATGAGCAGTTCTTC. Amino acids: CASSRDSGRSSYNEQFF.

This clone was seen a few times. J is TRBJ2-7 and V is TRBV3-1 (or the pseudogene TRBV3-2); D remains unclear. The CDR3 extends over 11 amino acids. V lost 2 bases and J lost 7, with 6 bases in between. The germline gives CDR1 LGHDT, CDR2 YNNKEL (reference sequence). The CDR3 region has the DNA TGTGCCAGCAGCCAAAGGCGGGAGCAGTACTTC. Amino acid sequence: CASSQRREQYF.

This clone has a single count. The V gene is TRBV15, the J gene TRBJ1-5; no definite D call. The CDR3 spans 15 residues. The germline gives CDR1 LNHNV, CDR2 YYDKDF (reference sequence). The V end was cut by 0 bases, the J end by 2 bases, with 8 bases between. Here the CDR3 reads CATSRDSLGNQPQHF. In DNA, the CDR3 is TGTGCCACCAGCAGAGACAGTTTGGGCAATCAGCCCCAGCATTTT.

The chain carries TRBV7-9 and TRBJ2-1; no clear D. The CDR3 runs 13 residues. Trimming pared 5 bases from V and 4 bases from J, leaving 9 bases between. The V gene's germline CDR1 is SEHNR and CDR2 FQNEAQ (reference sequence). In DNA form, the CDR3 reads TGTGCCAGCAGCGTTAGTACGTACAATGAGCAGTTCTTC. Protein sequence: CASSVSTYNEQFF.

V gene TRBV12-3 or TRBV12-4 combines with J gene TRBJ2-1, with 12 bases lining up with TRBD2. After removal of 3 bases from V and 10 bases from J, the junction contained 1 base not matched to a gene. The CDR3 has 13 amino acids. Here the CDR3 reads CASSLTSGGEQFF. In DNA, the CDR3 is TGTGCCAGCAGTTTGACTAGCGGGGGAGAGCAGTTCTTC.

The chain joins TRBV6-5 to TRBJ2-1; 8 bases are a match to TRBD1. This CDR3 spans 13 amino acids. CDR1 MNHEY and CDR2 SVGAGI come from the germline V gene. The V segment lost 7 bases and the J segment 10 bases; nucleotides outside the gene matches: 9. CDR3 bases: TGTGCCAGCATGGCAGGGGGCTATAGGGAGCAGTTCTTC. Encoded protein: CASMAGGYREQFF.